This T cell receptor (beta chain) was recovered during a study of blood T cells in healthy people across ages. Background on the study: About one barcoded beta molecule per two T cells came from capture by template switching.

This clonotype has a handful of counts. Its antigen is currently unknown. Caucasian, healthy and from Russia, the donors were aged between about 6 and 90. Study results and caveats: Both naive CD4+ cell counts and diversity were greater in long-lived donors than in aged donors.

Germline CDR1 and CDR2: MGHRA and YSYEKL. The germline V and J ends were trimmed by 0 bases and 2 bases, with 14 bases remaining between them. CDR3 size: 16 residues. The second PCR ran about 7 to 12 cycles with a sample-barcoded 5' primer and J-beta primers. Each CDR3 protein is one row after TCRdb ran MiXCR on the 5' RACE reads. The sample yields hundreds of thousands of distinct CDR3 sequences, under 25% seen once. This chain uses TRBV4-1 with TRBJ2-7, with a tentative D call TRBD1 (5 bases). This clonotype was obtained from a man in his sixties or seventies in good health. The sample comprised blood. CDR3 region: CASSQDNQGITYEQYF. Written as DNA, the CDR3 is TGCGCCAGCAGCCAAGATAATCAGGGAATTACCTACGAGCAGTACTTC.